This T cell receptor (beta chain) stems from a study of molecular identifiers for immune sequencing clone quantification (dated by TCRdb to 2016 to 2019). For context, the study as a whole: In a replicate experiment, RNA from around 20,000 or 100,000 naive CD8 T cells was split into five aliquots, four of which were sequenced. This methods study used CD8 T cells to benchmark TCR RNA copy counting and molecular-identifier clustering-based TCR repertoire sequencing (MIDCIRS).

Libraries of naive CD8 T cells were generated from roughly 21,000 to 960,000 sorted cells, with 10%, 30% or 50% of the purified RNA used. Naive CD8 T cells were FACS-sorted as CD8+CD4-CCR7+CD45RA+ on a BD FACSAria II into RLT Plus buffer. To test detection sensitivity, Jurkat RNA equal to 10 or so TCR copies was added to samples of about 17,000-1,100,000 naive CD8 T cells. CD8 T cells were enriched using RosetteSep CD8+ T Cell Enrichment Cocktail and Ficoll-Paque, and the enriched cells then underwent ACK red cell lysis. From its cysteine to its phenylalanine, the CDR3 spans 13 amino acids. Only the CDR3 DNA is retained, 39 bases long and in frame from the first base. Looking up the germline V gene (reference sequence) yields CDR1 GTSNPN and CDR2 SVGIG. V is trimmed back by 2 bases and J by 8 bases, and the junction contains 6 bases that no gene match accounts for. This clonotype came up many times. Its antigen is currently not known. Nothing much larger sits one base from this clone, and base qualities are not available.

Study-wide findings and limitations: The naive libraries included spiked-in Jurkat TCR RNA (approximately ten copies' worth), and this RNA is not part of the donor repertoire. When barcode sub-clustering was left out, chimeric consensus sequences inflated TCR diversity, with chimeras reaching as high as 47%. Modeling indicated about 3 TCR RNA copies recovered per cell, compared with 9 to 10 by digital PCR, which implies a capture efficiency of 25% to 35%. In CMV-specific effector cells, over 99% of molecules were held by clones above 20 RNA copies, whereas under 1% of molecules were held by such clones in naive cells. Spiked-in Jurkat TCR RNA equal to a single cell's worth was reported to be detectable even within 1,200,000 naive CD8 T cells. The sizes of highly expanded clones could end up underestimated when identical TCR molecules share a barcode.

The library was produced with PCR. For sequencing, an Illumina HiSeq 4000 was employed. Bulk TCR libraries were prepared as previously described, using TCR primers listed in Table S5. Total RNA was purified with the Qiagen AllPrep DNA/RNA kit. Before any analysis, reads coming from multiple sequencing runs of the same library were combined into one pool. The authors processed their data as follows. Reads were retained only if an exact TCR constant sequence was present, and the retained reads were trimmed to 150 nt and grouped according to their 12-nt molecular barcodes. Within each barcode group, reads were sub-clustered at a 15% Levenshtein threshold, and quality-weighted consensus sequences were built per RNA molecule. Non-functional sequences were removed, as were lower-count sequences one edit away from another. Barcode sub-clusters with fewer than 20% of the maximum read count were removed, based on fitting two negative binomial distributions. TCRdb redid the processing of the public reads, applying fastp at Q25 and MiXCR, and retained in-frame beta chains. Rows are combined by CDR3 protein, so each entry shows the most common genes and DNA. TCRdb's processing, not the authors', yielded these V and J calls. The sample has about 640,000 distinct CDR3 sequences on record, just under 20% of them singletons. The top ten clones comprise roughly 0.85% of the sample.

Input material: naive CD8+ T cells from blood, with Jurkat cell RNA spiked in. The sample's cell subset or site label is to be understood as: FACS-sorted CD8+CD4-CCR7+CD45RA+ naive T cells. The V and J segments used are TRBV30 and TRBJ2-1; 7 bases in the junction line up with TRBD1. The TCR originated in a human donor in good health. Some libraries in this study had Jurkat cell RNA spiked in. The DNA sequence is given as TGTGCCTGGAGTAGTGGGCAGGGGGATGAGCAGTTCTTC. Translated, it gives CAWSSGQGDEQFF.